The TCR beta chain described here comes from a study of T-cell reconstitution after alpha-beta-depleted transplantation in children. This sample's TCRbeta library carried unique molecular identifier barcodes. MiXCR, run by TCRdb on the PCR reads, gives a single entry per CDR3 protein. The sample lists roughly 120,000 distinct CDR3 sequences, 20% to 25% seen once, with 10% in the top ten. Study-level points and caveats: About two months after transplant, alpha-beta T cells reportedly came from several hundred expanded graft clones. T-cell counts and diversity were attributed mostly to newly produced T cells one year after transplant.

This CDR3 is built from 17 residues. Looked up from germline, CDR1 is SGDLS and CDR2 is YYNGEE. The V gene end was trimmed by 4 bases and the J gene end by 7 bases; junction bases not matched to a gene: 11. This clonotype was seen ten or more times. What it binds is not known. This chain links TRBV9 with TRBJ2-2, with 12 nucleotides matching TRBD1. The clonotype originates from a male patient between 2 and 9 years old who had a stem cell transplant for chronic granulomatous disease, so the T cells may come from the graft donor. Sequenced here: PBMCs, mostly from graft donor cells, sampled 180 days after TCRalphabeta/CD19-depleted stem cell transplant. The chain's CDR3 is CASSPTPGQGADGELFF. CDR3 DNA: TGTGCCAGCAGCCCGACTCCGGGACAGGGGGCAGACGGGGAGCTGTTTTTT. The full variable domain, in which reference TRBV9 and TRBJ2-2 provide the parts outside the CDR3, is DSGVTQTPKHLITATGQRVTLRCSPRSGDLSVYWYQQSLDQGLQFLIQYYNGEERAKGNILERFSAQQFPDLHSELNLSSLELGDSALYFCASSPTPGQGADGELFFGEGSRLTVL.